The source of this T cell receptor beta chain is a study of blood T cell repertoires in COVID-19. The wider study: Acute-phase and convalescent COVID-19 samples originated in the United States, Italy and Spain. PBMCs, B-cell-depleted T cells, or T cells were the source of the cDNA or gDNA that made up the material.

In the source study's methods: Reference gene primer amplification yielded estimated nucleated cell counts. Measured with immunoSEQ multiplex PCR; TCRdb has only the in-frame clones, and not every one. That table furnishes V, J and clone size, whereas the DNA furnished D and trimming. The data show 90,000 or so clones, around four fifths seen once. Trimming took 3 bases from V and 2 from J, leaving 10 bases between them. This CDR3 spans 14 amino acids. CDR1 is MDHEN and CDR2 is SYDVKM in the germline V gene. This receptor was taken from a human donor in a cohort sampled during active COVID-19. Sequenced: peripheral blood. The chain links TRBV28 to TRBJ1-1, with TRBD1 as a possible D gene (6 bases). The CDR3 bases are TGTGCCAGCAGTTTTGTCAGGGGTAACACTGAAGCTTTCTTT. Encoded protein: CASSFVRGNTEAFF.